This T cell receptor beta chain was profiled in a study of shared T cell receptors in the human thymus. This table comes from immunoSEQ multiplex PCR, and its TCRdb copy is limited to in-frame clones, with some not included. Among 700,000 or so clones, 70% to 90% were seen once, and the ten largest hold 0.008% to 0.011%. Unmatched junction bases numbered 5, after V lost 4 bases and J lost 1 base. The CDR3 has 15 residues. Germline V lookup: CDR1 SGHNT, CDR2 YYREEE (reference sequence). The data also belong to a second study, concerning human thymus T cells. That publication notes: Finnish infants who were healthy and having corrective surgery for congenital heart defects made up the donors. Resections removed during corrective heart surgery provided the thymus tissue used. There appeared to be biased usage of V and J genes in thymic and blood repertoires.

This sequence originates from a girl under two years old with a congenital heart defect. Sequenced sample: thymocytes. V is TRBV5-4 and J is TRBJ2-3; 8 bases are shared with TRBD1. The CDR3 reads CASSATGVRTDTQYF. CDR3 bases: TGTGCCAGCAGCGCGACAGGGGTACGCACAGATACGCAGTATTTT.